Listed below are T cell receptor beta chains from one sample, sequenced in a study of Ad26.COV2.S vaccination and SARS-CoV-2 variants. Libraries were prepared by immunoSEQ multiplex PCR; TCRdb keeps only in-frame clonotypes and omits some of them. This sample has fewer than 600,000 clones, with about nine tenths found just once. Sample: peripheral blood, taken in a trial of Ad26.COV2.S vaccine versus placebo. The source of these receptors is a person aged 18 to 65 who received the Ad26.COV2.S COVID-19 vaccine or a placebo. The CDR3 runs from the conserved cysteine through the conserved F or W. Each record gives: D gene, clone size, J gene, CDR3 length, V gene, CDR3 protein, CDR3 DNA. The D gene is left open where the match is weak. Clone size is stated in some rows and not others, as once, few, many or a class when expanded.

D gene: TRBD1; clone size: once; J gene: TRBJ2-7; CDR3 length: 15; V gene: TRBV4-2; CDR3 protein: CASSQGQGEFYEQYF; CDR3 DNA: TGTGCCAGCAGCCAAGGACAGGGGGAGTTTTACGAGCAGTACTTC
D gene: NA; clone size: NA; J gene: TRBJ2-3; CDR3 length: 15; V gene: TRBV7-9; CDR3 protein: CASSLRTGDTDTQYF; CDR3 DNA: TGTGCCAGCAGCTTACGGACCGGGGACACAGATACGCAGTATTTT
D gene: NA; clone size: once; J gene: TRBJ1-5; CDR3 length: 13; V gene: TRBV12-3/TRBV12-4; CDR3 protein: CASRIGSNQPQHF; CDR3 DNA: TGTGCCAGCAGAATTGGGAGCAATCAGCCCCAGCATTTT
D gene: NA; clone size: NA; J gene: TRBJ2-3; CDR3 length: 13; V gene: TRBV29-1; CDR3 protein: CSVEDRSPVAQYF; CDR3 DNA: TGCAGCGTTGAAGATCGGTCGCCTGTCGCGCAGTATTTT
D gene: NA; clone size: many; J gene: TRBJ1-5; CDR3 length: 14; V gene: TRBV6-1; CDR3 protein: CASSEGSASEPQHF; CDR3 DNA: TGTGCCAGCAGTGAGGGGTCCGCAAGTGAGCCCCAGCATTTT
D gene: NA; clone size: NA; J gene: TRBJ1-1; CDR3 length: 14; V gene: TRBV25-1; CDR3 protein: CASKLGGGAGEAFF; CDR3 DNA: TGTGCCAGCAAGTTAGGGGGGGGCGCGGGTGAAGCTTTCTTT
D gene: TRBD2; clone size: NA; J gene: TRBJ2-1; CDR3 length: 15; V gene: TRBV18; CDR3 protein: CASSRSGSWANEQFF; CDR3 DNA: TGTGCCAGCTCACGAAGCGGGAGTTGGGCCAATGAGCAGTTCTTC
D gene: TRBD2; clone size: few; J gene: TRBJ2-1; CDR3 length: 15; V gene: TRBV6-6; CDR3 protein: CASRLLAGVGDEQFF; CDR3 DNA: TGTGCCAGCAGACTTCTAGCGGGAGTAGGGGATGAGCAGTTCTTC
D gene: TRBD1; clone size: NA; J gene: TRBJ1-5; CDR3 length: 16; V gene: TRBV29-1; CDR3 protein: CSVELPLTGRRQPQHF; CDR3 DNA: TGCAGCGTTGAACTACCCTTGACAGGGCGGCGTCAGCCCCAGCATTTT
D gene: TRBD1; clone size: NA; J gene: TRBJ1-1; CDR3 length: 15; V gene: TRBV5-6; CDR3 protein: CASSLWTGENTEAFF; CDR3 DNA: TGTGCCAGCAGCCTCTGGACAGGGGAGAACACTGAAGCTTTCTTT
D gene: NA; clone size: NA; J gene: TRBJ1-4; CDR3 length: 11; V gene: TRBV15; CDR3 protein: CATSRAGKLFF; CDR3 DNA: TGTGCCACCAGCAGAGCCGGAAAACTGTTTTTT
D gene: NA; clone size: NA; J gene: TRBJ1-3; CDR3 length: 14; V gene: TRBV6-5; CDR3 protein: CASSTGNSGNTIYF; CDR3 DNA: TGTGCCAGCAGTACAGGAAACTCTGGAAACACCATATATTTT
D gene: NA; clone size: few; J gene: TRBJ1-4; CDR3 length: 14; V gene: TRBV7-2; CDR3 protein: CASSLRRTNEKLFF; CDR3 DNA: TGTGCCAGCAGCTTACGTCGGACTAATGAAAAACTGTTTTTT
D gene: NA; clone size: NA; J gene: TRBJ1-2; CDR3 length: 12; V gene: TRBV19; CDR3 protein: CASSPSQAGYTF; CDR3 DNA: TGTGCCAGTAGCCCGTCCCAGGCTGGCTACACCTTC
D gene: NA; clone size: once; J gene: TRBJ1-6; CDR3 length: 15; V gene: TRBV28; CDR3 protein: CATWGDWAGGSPLHF; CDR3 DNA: TGTGCCACCTGGGGAGACTGGGCCGGGGGATCACCCCTCCACTTT
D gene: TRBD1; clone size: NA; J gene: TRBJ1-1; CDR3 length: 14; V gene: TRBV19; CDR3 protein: CASSARDRKTEAFF; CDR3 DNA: TGTGCCAGTAGTGCCCGGGACAGAAAAACTGAAGCTTTCTTT
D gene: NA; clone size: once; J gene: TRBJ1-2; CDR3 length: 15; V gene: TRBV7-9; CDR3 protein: CASSRASGGVGGYTF; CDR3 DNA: TGTGCCAGCAGCCGGGCCTCGGGGGGAGTCGGTGGCTACACCTTC
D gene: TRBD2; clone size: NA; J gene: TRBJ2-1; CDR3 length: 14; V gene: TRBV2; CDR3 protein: CASKGTSGRDEQFF; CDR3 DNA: TGTGCCAGCAAGGGGACTAGCGGGAGGGATGAGCAGTTCTTC
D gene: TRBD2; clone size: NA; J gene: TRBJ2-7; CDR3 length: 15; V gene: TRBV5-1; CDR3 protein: CASSLASGSSYEQYF; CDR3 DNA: TGCGCCAGCAGCTTGGCTAGCGGGAGCTCCTACGAGCAGTACTTC
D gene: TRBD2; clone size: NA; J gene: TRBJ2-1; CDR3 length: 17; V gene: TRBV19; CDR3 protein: CASSSGLAALPYNEQFF; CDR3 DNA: TGTGCCAGTAGTTCCGGACTAGCGGCCCTACCATACAATGAGCAGTTCTTC
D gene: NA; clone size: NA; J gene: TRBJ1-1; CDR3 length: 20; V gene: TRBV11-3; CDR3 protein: CASKYPNECLWGRHGTEAFF; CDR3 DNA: TGTGCCAGCAAGTACCCTAACGAGTGCTTATGGGGAAGACATGGGACTGAAGCTTTCTTT
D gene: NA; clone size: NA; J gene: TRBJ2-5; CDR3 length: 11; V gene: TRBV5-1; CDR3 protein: CASSLSETQYF; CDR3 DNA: TGCGCCAGCAGCTTGTCAGAGACCCAGTACTTC
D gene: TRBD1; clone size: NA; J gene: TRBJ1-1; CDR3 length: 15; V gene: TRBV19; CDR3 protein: CASSDRVLPDTEAFF; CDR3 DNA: TGTGCCAGTAGCGACAGGGTCCTTCCTGACACTGAAGCTTTCTTT
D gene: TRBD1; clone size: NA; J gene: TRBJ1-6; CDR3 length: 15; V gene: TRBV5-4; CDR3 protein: CASSSQGASGSPLHF; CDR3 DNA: TGTGCCAGCAGCTCTCAGGGGGCATCGGGTTCACCCCTCCACTTT
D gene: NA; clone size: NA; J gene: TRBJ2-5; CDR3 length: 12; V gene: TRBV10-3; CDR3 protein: CASTGTRETQYF; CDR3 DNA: TGTGCCAGTACCGGGACACGAGAGACCCAGTACTTC
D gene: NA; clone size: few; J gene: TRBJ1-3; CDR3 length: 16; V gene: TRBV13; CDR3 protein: CASSARTRTAGNTIYF; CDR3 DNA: TGTGCCAGCAGCGCTAGGACCCGGACAGCTGGAAACACCATATATTTT
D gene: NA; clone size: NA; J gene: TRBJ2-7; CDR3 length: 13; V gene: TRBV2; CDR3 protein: CASSTRDTYEQYF; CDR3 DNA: TGTGCCAGCAGTACCCGGGACACCTACGAGCAGTACTTC
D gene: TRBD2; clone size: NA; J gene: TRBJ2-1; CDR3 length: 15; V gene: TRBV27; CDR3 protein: CASSSLAGSTGEQFF; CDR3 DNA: TGTGCCAGCAGTTCACTAGCGGGGAGCACTGGTGAGCAGTTCTTC
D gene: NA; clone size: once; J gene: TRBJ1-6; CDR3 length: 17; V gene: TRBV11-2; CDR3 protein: CASSFNAVRSYNSPLHF; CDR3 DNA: TGTGCCAGCAGCTTTAACGCGGTCCGCTCCTATAATTCACCCCTCCACTTT
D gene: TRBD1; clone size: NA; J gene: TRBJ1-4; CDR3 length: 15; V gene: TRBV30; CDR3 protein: CAFGQGLKSNEKLFF; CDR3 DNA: TGTGCCTTTGGACAGGGTTTAAAATCTAATGAAAAACTGTTTTTT
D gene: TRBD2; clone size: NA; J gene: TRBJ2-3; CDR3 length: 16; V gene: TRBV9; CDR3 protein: CASSVESGGRTDTQYF; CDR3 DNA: TGTGCCAGCAGCGTAGAAAGCGGGGGGCGCACAGATACGCAGTATTTT
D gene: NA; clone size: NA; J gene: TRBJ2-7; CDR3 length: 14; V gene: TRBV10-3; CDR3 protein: CAISVAESSYEQYF; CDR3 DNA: TGTGCCATCAGTGTAGCGGAGAGCTCCTACGAGCAGTACTTC
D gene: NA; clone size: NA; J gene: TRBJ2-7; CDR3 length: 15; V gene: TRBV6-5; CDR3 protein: CASSHNANLEHEQYF; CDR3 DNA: TGTGCCAGCAGCCACAACGCGAACCTGGAACACGAGCAGTACTTC
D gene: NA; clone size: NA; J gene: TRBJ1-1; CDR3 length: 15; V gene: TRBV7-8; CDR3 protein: CASSVGTSIRTEAFF; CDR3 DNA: TGTGCCAGCAGCGTCGGGACCTCGATTCGGACTGAAGCTTTCTTT
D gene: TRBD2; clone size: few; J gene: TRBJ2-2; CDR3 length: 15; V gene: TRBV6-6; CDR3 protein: CASLFRREDTGELFF; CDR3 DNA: TGTGCCAGCCTATTCCGGCGGGAGGACACCGGGGAGCTGTTTTTT
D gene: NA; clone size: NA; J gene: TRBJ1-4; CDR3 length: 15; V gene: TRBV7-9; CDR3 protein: CASRWMGGDGEKLFF; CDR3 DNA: TGTGCCAGCAGGTGGATGGGGGGAGACGGTGAAAAACTGTTTTTT
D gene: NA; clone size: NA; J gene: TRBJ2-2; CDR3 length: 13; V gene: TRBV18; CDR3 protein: CASILANTGELFF; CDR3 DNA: TGTGCCAGCATACTAGCAAACACCGGGGAGCTGTTTTTT
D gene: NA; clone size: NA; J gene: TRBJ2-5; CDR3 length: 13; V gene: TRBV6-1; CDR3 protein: CASSDQAEETQYF; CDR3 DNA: TGTGCCAGCAGTGATCAGGCGGAGGAGACCCAGTACTTC
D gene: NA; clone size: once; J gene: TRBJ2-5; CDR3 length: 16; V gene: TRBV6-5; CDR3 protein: CASSYSIGTSQETQYF; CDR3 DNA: TGTGCCAGCAGTTACTCGATAGGGACCTCCCAAGAGACCCAGTACTTC
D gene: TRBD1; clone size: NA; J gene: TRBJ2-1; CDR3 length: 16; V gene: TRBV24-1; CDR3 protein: CATSDAPGQGGNEQFF; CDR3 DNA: TGTGCCACCAGTGATGCCCCGGGACAGGGGGGGAATGAGCAGTTCTTC
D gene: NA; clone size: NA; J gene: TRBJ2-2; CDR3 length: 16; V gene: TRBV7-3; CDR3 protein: CASSSGGRSNTGELFF; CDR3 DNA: TGTGCCAGCAGCTCAGGGGGGAGGTCGAACACCGGGGAGCTGTTTTTT
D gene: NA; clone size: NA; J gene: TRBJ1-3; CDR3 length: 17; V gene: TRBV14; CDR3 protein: CASSQRQFKHSGNTIYF; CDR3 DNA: TGTGCCAGCAGCCAGAGACAGTTCAAACACTCTGGAAACACCATATATTTT
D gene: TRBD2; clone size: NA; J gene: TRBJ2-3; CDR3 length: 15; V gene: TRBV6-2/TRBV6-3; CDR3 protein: CASSQGLPNGNTQYF; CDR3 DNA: TGTGCCAGCAGCCAGGGACTACCCAACGGTAATACGCAGTATTTT